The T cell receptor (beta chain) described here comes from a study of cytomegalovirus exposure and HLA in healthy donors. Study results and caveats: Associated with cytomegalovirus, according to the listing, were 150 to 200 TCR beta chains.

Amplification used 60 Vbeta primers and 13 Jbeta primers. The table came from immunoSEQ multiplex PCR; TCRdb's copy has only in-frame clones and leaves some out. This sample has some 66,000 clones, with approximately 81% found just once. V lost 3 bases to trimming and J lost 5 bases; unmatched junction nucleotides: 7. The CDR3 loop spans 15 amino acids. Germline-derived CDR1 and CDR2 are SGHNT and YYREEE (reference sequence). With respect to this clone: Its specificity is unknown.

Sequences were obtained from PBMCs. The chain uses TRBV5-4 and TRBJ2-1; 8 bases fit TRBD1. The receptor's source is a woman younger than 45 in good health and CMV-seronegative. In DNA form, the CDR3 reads TGTGCCAGCAGCTGGAGACAGGGGAAAAACAATGAGCAGTTCTTC. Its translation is CASSWRQGKNNEQFF.